This entry describes one TCR beta chain. This specimen comes from a study of T cells after somatic rescue of genetic block. CDR1 SGHNT and CDR2 YYREEE come from the germline V gene (reference sequence). The CDR3 runs 13 residues. V lost 2 bases and J lost 3, with 8 bases in between. Only in-frame clones appear in the TCRdb table, and some are missing; sequencing was by immunoSEQ multiplex PCR. The sample holds 110,000 or so clones; about 89% are singletons and the top ten take about 1.5%. The receptor was derived from a woman aged 18-30 years. The material sequenced was peripheral blood mononuclear cells (PBMCs). The chain recombines TRBV5-4 with TRBJ1-1; D gene unclear. The CDR3 DNA follows: TGTGCCAGCAGCTTTGGGCAGGACACTGAAGCTTTCTTT. It encodes CASSFGQDTEAFF.